The next 27 T cell receptor beta chains were all read from a single sample in a study of blood T cell repertoires in COVID-19. Assay used: immunoSEQ multiplex PCR; TCRdb lists only in-frame clones, some missing. The sample yields about 250,000 clones, 80% to 90% seen once. Sequenced input: PBMCs or T cells enriched from blood (not recorded which). These receptors came from a man younger than 35 who had recovered from COVID-19.

The rearrangement links TRBV4-2 to TRBJ1-5, with 7 bases lining up with TRBD1. CDR1 and CDR2 (germline): LGHNA, YNFKEQ. Germline trimming cut 4 bases from V and 5 bases from J; bases unmatched to any gene: 14. The CDR3 is 17 amino acids. For the CDR3, the DNA is TGTGCCAGCAGCCCCGCACTAGCGGACAGGCCCGATCAGCCCCAGCATTTT. This gives the protein CASSPALADRPDQPQHF.

The chain is built from TRBV6-1 and TRBJ1-1, with D possibly matching TRBD1 (6 bases). CDR1 MNHNS and CDR2 SASEGT come from the germline V gene. The CDR3 runs to 16 residues. Trimming cost V 2 bases and J 2 bases, with 15 bases left between them. CDR3 nucleotides: TGTGCCAGCAGTGAAATGGCATTACAGGGTAACACTGAAGCTTTCTTT. It is translated as CASSEMALQGNTEAFF.

The chain links TRBV7-9 to TRBJ2-1; D possibly corresponds to TRBD2 (5 bases). CDR3 length: 16 amino acids. The V and J ends lost 1 base and 4 bases respectively, with 14 bases between them. Germline V CDR1 and CDR2: SEHNR, FQNEAQ (reference sequence). This chain's CDR3 is CASSLDVLATYNEQFF. The CDR3 coding sequence is TGTGCCAGCAGCTTAGATGTCCTAGCCACTTACAATGAGCAGTTCTTC.

The genes are TRBV7-8 and TRBJ1-4, with D maybe TRBD1 (6 bases). Germline V gene sequence: CDR1 SGHVS, CDR2 FQNEAQ. The germline V and J ends were trimmed by 5 bases and 7 bases, with 14 bases remaining between them. This CDR3 has 14 amino acids. The chain's CDR3 is CASSDGQPTEKLFF. The CDR3 region has the DNA TGTGCCAGCAGCGATGGACAGCCGACTGAAAAACTGTTTTTT.

This chain joins TRBV27 and TRBJ1-5; 10 bases agree with TRBD1. V was pared by 5 bases and J by 7 bases, with 14 bases of the junction left unmatched. CDR1 MNHEY and CDR2 SMNVEV come from the germline V gene (reference sequence). The CDR3 is 17 residues long. The CDR3 region is CASSPRQGARLSQPQHF. The DNA of the CDR3 is TGTGCCAGCAGTCCCCGACAGGGGGCTAGACTAAGCCAGCCCCAGCATTTT.

The chain is built from TRBV7-8 and TRBJ1-1, with TRBD1 matching over 7 bases. Germline V gene sequence: CDR1 SGHVS, CDR2 FQNEAQ. Unmatched junction bases numbered 4, after V lost 5 bases and J lost 4 bases. The CDR3 has 13 amino acids. The CDR3 region has the DNA TGTGCCAGCAGCAACAGGGGTGGCACTGAAGCTTTCTTT. Translated: CASSNRGGTEAFF.

This rearrangement joins TRBV5-4 to TRBJ2-7, with D tentatively TRBD1 (6 bases). The CDR3 is made up of 16 amino acids. Between the trimmed V and J ends, which lost 5 bases and 1 base, there was a span of 19 bases. Germline CDR1 is SGHNT and CDR2 is YYREEE (reference sequence). The CDR3 spells CASRERPTGLSYEQYF. CDR3 nucleotides: TGTGCCAGCAGAGAAAGGCCGACAGGCCTTTCCTACGAGCAGTACTTC.

A single count supports this clone. V is TRBV4-1 and J is TRBJ1-5; 7 bases map to TRBD1. Germline CDR1 and CDR2: MGHRA and YSYEKL. There are 14 residues in the CDR3. The V segment lost 3 bases and the J segment 4 bases; nucleotides outside the gene matches: 3. CDR3 coding DNA: TGCGCCAGCAGCCAGGGACAGAATAATCAGCCCCAGCATTTT. Its protein product is CASSQGQNNQPQHF.

The CDR3 coding sequence is TGTGCCAGTAGTATACCCAGCGGGGGGCACAATGAGCAGTTCTTC. Translated: CASSIPSGGHNEQFF. This chain connects TRBV19 to TRBJ2-1, with TRBD2 identical over 9 bases. The CDR3 has 15 amino acids. J lost 5 bases, V lost 2 bases, and 4 bases had no gene match. Germline CDR1 is LNHDA and CDR2 is SQIVND (reference sequence).

The rearrangement links TRBV30 to TRBJ2-7; TRBD1 agrees at 7 bases. Unmatched junction bases numbered 7, after V lost 2 bases and J lost 3 bases. Looked up from germline, CDR1 is GTSNPN and CDR2 is SVGIG (reference sequence). This CDR3 has 14 residues. CDR3 nucleotide sequence: TGTGCCTGGAGTCTTGGACAGGTCAGCTACGAGCAGTACTTC. This encodes CAWSLGQVSYEQYF.

The chain recombines TRBV4-1 with TRBJ1-1; D unresolved. The germline gives CDR1 MGHRA, CDR2 YSYEKL. V lost 1 base, J lost 2 bases, and 11 bases lay in between. The CDR3 runs to 15 residues. The CDR3 nucleotides are TGCGCCAGCAGCCAAGTCTGGGCCGGAAACACTGAAGCTTTCTTT. Translated: CASSQVWAGNTEAFF.

CDR3 sequence: CASIHQGWTSPLHF. The CDR3, as DNA: TGTGCCAGCATACACCAGGGGTGGACTTCACCCCTCCACTTT. The V and J genes are TRBV28 and TRBJ1-6, with D tentatively TRBD1 (6 bases). The CDR3 totals 14 residues. Trimming stripped 7 bases from V and 9 bases from J, with 16 bases between. CDR1 is MDHEN, CDR2 SYDVKM, per germline.

This sequence joins TRBV5-1 and TRBJ1-1; unclear D gene. The CDR3 spans 17 residues. Germline V gives CDR1 SGHRS, CDR2 YFSETQ. V gave up 1 base and J gave up 3 bases, with 19 bases separating them. The CDR3 bases are TGCGCCAGCAGCTTGTCTGGGGTCCCGTCGCGGGACACTGAAGCTTTCTTT. Protein sequence: CASSLSGVPSRDTEAFF.

V is TRBV10-3 and J is TRBJ2-7; TRBD2 aligns across 8 bases. V trimming: 0 bases; J trimming: 5 bases; junction bases outside the gene matches: 9. The CDR3 extends over 16 amino acids. From germline, CDR1 is ENHRY and CDR2 SYGVKD. CDR3 nucleotides: TGTGCCATCAGTGAGTCTACTAGCGGCCTCGGGAACGAGCAGTACTTC. Its translation is CAISESTSGLGNEQYF.

The chain uses TRBV5-1 and TRBJ2-3, with D possibly matching TRBD1 (5 bases). V lost 4 bases, J lost 3 bases, and 9 bases lay in between. The CDR3 covers 13 residues. Germline V gene sequence: CDR1 SGHRS, CDR2 YFSETQ. CDR3 coding DNA: TGCGCCAGCAGCGCGCAGGGAACAGATACGCAGTATTTT. Its translation: CASSAQGTDTQYF.

This rearrangement joins TRBV7-9 to TRBJ2-2, with a tentative D call TRBD1 (6 bases). V was pared by 3 bases and J by 0 bases, with 8 bases between. Germline loops: CDR1 SEHNR, CDR2 FQNEAQ (reference sequence). This CDR3 spans 15 amino acids. Here the CDR3 DNA reads TGTGCCAGCAGCTTCACAGGGTCGAACACCGGGGAGCTGTTTTTT. The encoded protein is CASSFTGSNTGELFF.

CDR3 in amino acids: CASSQGGGVTNEKLFF. The CDR3 DNA reads TGCGCCAGCAGCCAAGGGGGCGGAGTAACTAATGAAAAACTGTTTTTT. The chain uses TRBV4-1 and TRBJ1-4, with D perhaps TRBD1 (5 bases). CDR1 MGHRA and CDR2 YSYEKL come from the germline V gene. The germline V and J ends were trimmed by 1 base and 1 base, with 10 bases remaining between them. The CDR3 totals 16 residues.

This clone was observed once. The J gene is TRBJ1-4, the V gene TRBV5-1; 9 bases are shared with TRBD1. The germline V gene has CDR1 SGHRS and CDR2 YFSETQ. The ends lost 2 bases at V and 7 bases at J; junction bases unmatched: 9. This CDR3 comprises 16 residues. This CDR3 is CASSLETGQGTEKLFF. CDR3 DNA sequence: TGCGCCAGCAGCTTAGAAACGGGACAGGGAACTGAAAAACTGTTTTTT.

The chain is built from TRBV2 and TRBJ1-2, with D possibly matching TRBD1 (6 bases). Trimming stripped 0 bases from V and 5 bases from J, with 19 bases between. The CDR3 consists of 17 residues. Germline loops: CDR1 SNHLY, CDR2 FYNNEI. CDR3 in amino acids: CASSEARMGDTRYGYTF. The CDR3 DNA reads TGTGCCAGCAGTGAAGCGAGGATGGGGGACACAAGATATGGCTACACCTTC.

The chain employs TRBV5-1 and TRBJ1-4, with 8 bases that match TRBD1. V lost 4 bases, J lost 4 bases, and 6 bases stayed unmatched. Germline CDR1 and CDR2: SGHRS and YFSETQ. This CDR3 has 15 residues. The CDR3 spells CASSIRTGFNEKLFF. CDR3 sequence (DNA): TGCGCCAGCAGCATTCGGACAGGGTTTAATGAAAAACTGTTTTTT.

The chain is built from TRBV11-2 and TRBJ1-4, with a tentative D call TRBD1 (5 bases). This CDR3 region has 15 residues. Germline assignment: CDR1 SGHAT and CDR2 FQNNGV. Trimming pared 5 bases from V and 7 bases from J, leaving 17 bases between. As DNA, the CDR3 is TGTGCCAGCAGCCCAGCTCAGGGACTGGGTGAAAAACTGTTTTTT. Residues: CASSPAQGLGEKLFF.

V gene TRBV2 combines with J gene TRBJ1-2; D perhaps matches TRBD1 (5 bases). CDR3 size: 10 residues. Trimming shortened V by 7 bases and J by 8 bases, and 8 bases separated the two germline ends. Per the germline V gene, CDR1 is SNHLY and CDR2 is FYNNEI. Written as DNA, the CDR3 is TGTGCCAGCACTGGGGCGGGCTACACCTTC. Amino acids: CASTGAGYTF. Complete variable domain (other parts from reference TRBV2 and TRBJ1-2): EPEVTQTPSHQVTQMGQEVILRCVPISNHLYFYWYRQILGQKVEFLVSFYNNEISEKSEIFDDQFSVERPDGSNFTLKIRSTKLEDSAMYFCASTGAGYTFGSGTRLTVV.

The chain carries TRBV27 and TRBJ1-1; 10 positions agree with TRBD1. V lost 5 bases and J lost 1; bases outside the gene matches: 10. Germline CDR1 is MNHEY and CDR2 is SMNVEV (reference sequence). The CDR3 runs 17 residues. DNA of the CDR3: TGTGCCAGCAGTCCTCAGACAGGGGGCGCTGGGAACACTGAAGCTTTCTTT. It translates to CASSPQTGGAGNTEAFF.

V and J are TRBV5-4 and TRBJ2-2; 7 nucleotides line up with TRBD2. The CDR3 contains 15 residues. CDR1 and CDR2 (germline): SGHNT, YYREEE (reference sequence). Trimming cost V 3 bases and J 0 bases; bases outside gene matches: 2. CDR3 in amino acids: CASSSGGANTGELFF. The CDR3 region has the DNA TGTGCCAGCAGCTCGGGGGGAGCGAACACCGGGGAGCTGTTTTTT.

The gene calls are TRBV19 and TRBJ2-1, with unresolved D. The CDR3 length is 13 residues. Trimming pared 5 bases from V and 2 bases from J, leaving 7 bases between. The germline gives CDR1 LNHDA, CDR2 SQIVND (reference sequence). In DNA form, the CDR3 reads TGTGCCAGTAGTGCGGTGGCCTACAATGAGCAGTTCTTC. It yields the protein CASSAVAYNEQFF.

The chain carries TRBV30 and TRBJ1-5, with D possibly TRBD1 on 6 matching bases. The V and J ends lost 7 bases and 3 bases respectively, with 16 bases between them. The CDR3 totals 14 residues. Germline V gene data show CDR1 as GTSNPN and CDR2 as SVGIG (reference sequence). CDR3 sequence: CAYSRAGDNQPQHF. The CDR3 bases are TGTGCCTACTCGCGGGCAGGGGACAATCAGCCCCAGCATTTT.

The CDR3 DNA sequence: TGTGCCACCGGAGCGGGCGGCTACGAGCAGTACTTC. It encodes CATGAGGYEQYF. The chain joins TRBV2 to TRBJ2-7; TRBD2 is a possible D gene (6 bases). Germline CDR1 and CDR2: SNHLY and FYNNEI. The CDR3 length is 12 residues. V gave up 10 bases and J gave up 3 bases, with 13 bases separating them.